Given below is one T cell receptor (beta chain) in context. The method was immunoSEQ multiplex PCR; TCRdb's version includes in-frame clones alone and lacks a portion of them. The sample consists of more than 65,000 clones, around four fifths of them appearing once. This record comes from a study of OX40 agonist ivuxolimab in advanced cancers. About the research overall: Patients in the trial were receiving intravenous ivuxolimab every 2 weeks, at doses of 0.01 to 10 mg/kg.

Collection of blood occurred at baseline, at cycle 4 day 1, and at cycle 7 day 1. The clonotype originates from an adult with an advanced solid tumor such as melanoma, head and neck, liver or kidney cancer. The source was CD4+ or CD8+ T cells sorted from blood, collected in a trial of the OX40 agonist ivuxolimab.

CDR3 DNA: TGTGCCAGCAGCTTATCGGGGGGCGTCAAAAACATTCAGTACTTC. It specifies CASSLSGGVKNIQYF. This chain links TRBV11-2 with TRBJ2-4; maybe TRBD2 (7 bases). V was clipped by 2 bases and J by 3 bases, with 11 bases between them. Looked up from germline, CDR1 is SGHAT and CDR2 is FQNNGV. CDR3 length: 15 amino acids.